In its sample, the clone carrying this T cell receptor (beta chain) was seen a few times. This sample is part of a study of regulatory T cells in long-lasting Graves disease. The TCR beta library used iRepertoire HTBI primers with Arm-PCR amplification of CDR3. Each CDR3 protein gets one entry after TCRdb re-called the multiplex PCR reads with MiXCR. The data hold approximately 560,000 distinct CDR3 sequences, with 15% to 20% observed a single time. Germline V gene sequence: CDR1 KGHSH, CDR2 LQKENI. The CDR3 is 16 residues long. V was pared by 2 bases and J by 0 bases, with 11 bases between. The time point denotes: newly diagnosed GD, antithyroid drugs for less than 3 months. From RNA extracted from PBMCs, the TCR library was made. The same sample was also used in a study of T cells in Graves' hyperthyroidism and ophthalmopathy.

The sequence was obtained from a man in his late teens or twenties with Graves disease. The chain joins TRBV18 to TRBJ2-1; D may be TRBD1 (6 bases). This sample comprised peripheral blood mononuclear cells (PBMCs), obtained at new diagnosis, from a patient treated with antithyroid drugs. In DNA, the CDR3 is TGTGCCAGCTCACCATACCAAGGGGGCTCCTACAATGAGCAGTTCTTC. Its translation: CASSPYQGGSYNEQFF.